These 9 T cell receptor beta chains originate from one sample sequenced in a study of shared clonotypes between healthy human individuals (dated by TCRdb to the early 2020s). Libraries were prepared through the immunoSEQ multiplex PCR assay. Sourced from immuneACCESS, this table was stored by TCRdb with only in-frame sequences that have V and J called. A share of the clones is absent; for the studies checked, an unresolved V gene accounts for under half, and the remainder has no known explanation. The sample table lists approximately 2,000,000 clones, roughly 92% of them with a count of one. Around 0.4% of the sample is held by the ten biggest clonotypes. The sequenced material came from naive CD4+ T cells from PBMCs. Sample cell subset or site, as interpreted from the label and publication: CD45RA+ positively selected. The receptors derive from a man younger than 30 in good health. Some clones in this sample may be carry-over from other donors' samples.

The gene calls are TRBV7-6 and TRBJ2-1, with 8 bases matching TRBD1. Looked up from germline, CDR1 is SGHVS and CDR2 is FNYEAQ. After removal of 11 bases from V and 7 bases from J, the junction contained 13 bases not matched to a gene. The CDR3 totals 14 residues. In DNA, the CDR3 is TGTGCCTCTGGAAGGCAGGGGGCGAGTAATGAGCAGTTCTTC. Translated, it gives CASGRQGASNEQFF.

J is TRBJ2-1 and V is TRBV7-2; possibly TRBD2 for D (6 bases). The germline V gene has CDR1 SGHTA and CDR2 FQGNSA. This CDR3 region has 13 residues. The V gene lost 1 base and the J gene lost 12 bases, with 13 bases spanning the gap. In nucleotides, the CDR3 is TGTGCCAGCAGCTTAGAACGTCAGGGAGGGCAGTTCTTC. Translated: CASSLERQGGQFF.

The J gene is TRBJ1-4, the V gene TRBV7-2; a weak D match, TRBD1 (6 bases). V lost 5 bases to trimming and J lost 12 bases, with 13 bases between them. Germline loops: CDR1 SGHTA, CDR2 FQGNSA. There are 12 residues in the CDR3. For the CDR3, the DNA is TGTGCCAGCAGCCTTCTCCACAGGGAACTGTTTTTT. Translated: CASSLLHRELFF. Filled out from reference TRBV7-2 and TRBJ1-4, the complete variable domain reads GAGVSQSPSNKVTEKGKDVELRCDPISGHTALYWYRQSLGQGLEFLIYFQGNSAPDKSGLPSDRFSAERTGGSVSTLTIQRTQQEDSAVYLCASSLLHRELFFGSGTQLSVL.

About this clone itself: At the DNA level, this CDR3 is encoded by other sequences in the same sample as well. The chain uses TRBV7-2 and TRBJ1-5; D is ambiguous. Germline V gene data show CDR1 as SGHTA and CDR2 as FQGNSA. The length of the CDR3 is 15 residues. Trimming shortened V by 0 bases and J by 0 bases, and 6 bases separated the two germline ends. CDR3 bases: TGTGCCAGCAGCTTAGCCCCGTATAGCAATCAGCCCCAGCATTTT. The encoded protein is CASSLAPYSNQPQHF.

The chain links TRBV7-2 to TRBJ2-1, with D perhaps TRBD2 (6 bases). V lost 1 base and J lost 2, with 9 bases in between. The CDR3 has 15 amino acids. Germline CDR1 reads SGHTA; CDR2 reads FQGNSA. Written as DNA, the CDR3 is TGTGCCAGCAGCTTAGGGCGGGGTACCTACAATGAGCAGTTCTTC. Translated: CASSLGRGTYNEQFF.

The chain has TRBV28 and TRBJ1-1; TRBD1 matches 7 bases. Trimming at V came to 3 bases and at J to 0 bases, leaving 13 bases not matched to a gene. This CDR3 is built from 18 residues. Per germline, CDR1 MDHEN and CDR2 SYDVKM. The CDR3 sequence is CASSFVQGVSGMNTEAFF. In nucleotides, the CDR3 is TGTGCCAGCAGTTTCGTCCAGGGGGTTAGTGGCATGAACACTGAAGCTTTCTTT.

The J gene is TRBJ2-3, the V gene TRBV18; no clear D gene. The CDR3 extends over 16 amino acids. CDR1 is KGHSH and CDR2 is LQKENI in the germline V gene. Trimming left V 0 bases short and J 2 bases short, with 12 bases between. The CDR3 DNA is TGTGCCAGCTCACCACCGAGCGCTTCTTACACAGATACGCAGTATTTT. Protein: CASSPPSASYTDTQYF.

The chain has TRBV5-1 and TRBJ1-1; D is ambiguous. The V end was cut by 4 bases, the J end by 2 bases, with 12 bases between. This CDR3 is 14 amino acids long. Germline CDR1 reads SGHRS; CDR2 reads YFSETQ. The CDR3 spells CASSDPIYNTEAFF. The CDR3 nucleotides are TGCGCCAGCAGCGATCCGATTTATAACACTGAAGCTTTCTTT.

The J gene is TRBJ2-3, the V gene TRBV11-2; 8 bases align to TRBD2. Germline CDR1 reads SGHAT; CDR2 reads FQNNGV. The CDR3 has 16 amino acids. Trimming removed 1 base from V and 3 bases from J; junction bases left unmatched: 6. As DNA, the CDR3 is TGTGCCAGCAGCTTAGTCGGGGGGGCCCCAACAGATACGCAGTATTTT. Residues: CASSLVGGAPTDTQYF.